The 24 T cell receptor beta chains below were found in one sample sequenced in a study of PD-1 blockade in classical Hodgkin lymphoma. Assay used: immunoSEQ multiplex PCR; TCRdb lists only in-frame clones, some missing. The table lists 30,000 to 35,000 clones, 94% of them singletons. Time point: newly diagnosed, previously untreated cHL patient sample. The sample was peripheral blood mononuclear cells (PBMCs). The receptors were gathered from a human donor with classical Hodgkin lymphoma.

This clone came up a few times. V gene TRBV25-1 combines with J gene TRBJ2-3; tentative D call: TRBD2 (7 bases). From germline, CDR1 is MGHDK and CDR2 SYGVNS. Trimming pared 5 bases from V and 5 bases from J, leaving 17 bases between. The CDR3 sequence is 15 residues long. The CDR3 loop is CASSPRGGARDTQYF. The CDR3 DNA reads as TGTGCCAGCAGTCCTAGAGGGGGGGCCCGAGATACGCAGTATTTT.

The V gene is TRBV6-5, the J gene TRBJ1-2, with 11 bases fitting TRBD1. The CDR3 consists of 16 residues. Germline assignment: CDR1 MNHEY and CDR2 SVGAGI. J lost 3 bases, V lost 2 bases, and 5 bases had no gene match. CDR3 protein: CASSYAGQGVDYGYTF. In DNA, the CDR3 is TGTGCCAGCAGTTACGCGGGACAGGGGGTCGACTATGGCTACACCTTC.

The V and J genes are TRBV9 and TRBJ2-3, with D perhaps TRBD2 (6 bases). The germline V gene has CDR1 SGDLS and CDR2 YYNGEE. This CDR3 is built from 17 residues. Trimming removed 4 bases from V and 2 bases from J, with 20 bases in between. The CDR3 DNA reads TGTGCCAGCAGCCCGCCCGGGACTCCCTCGGCCACAGATACGCAGTATTTT. Protein product: CASSPPGTPSATDTQYF.

The CDR3 coding sequence is TGCGCCAGCAGCCGGGCGGGCCGTGGGGAGCAGTACTTC. Its protein is CASSRAGRGEQYF. The gene calls are TRBV4-1 and TRBJ2-7; D is possibly TRBD2 (5 bases). The CDR3 consists of 13 residues. Trimming removed 4 bases from V and 7 bases from J, with 14 bases in between. Germline CDR1 is MGHRA and CDR2 is YSYEKL.

The sample holds one count of this clone. This chain connects TRBV30 to TRBJ2-5; 8 nucleotides match TRBD1. With V trimmed by 2 bases and J by 5 bases, 7 bases remained unmatched. CDR1 is GTSNPN and CDR2 is SVGIG in the germline V gene (reference sequence). The CDR3 runs to 14 residues. The CDR3 reads CAWSLTGGGETQYF. CDR3 bases: TGTGCCTGGAGTCTAACAGGGGGTGGGGAGACCCAGTACTTC.

The DNA of the CDR3 is TGCGCCAGCAGCTTGGCCCAGGGTGGGGCCTTCTACGAGCAGTACTTC. Protein: CASSLAQGGAFYEQYF. V is TRBV5-1 and J is TRBJ2-7; D possibly corresponds to TRBD1 (5 bases). The CDR3 runs to 16 residues. V was shortened by 0 bases and J by 3 bases, with 16 bases between the two germline ends. Germline lookup yields CDR1 SGHRS and CDR2 YFSETQ.

V is TRBV25-1 and J is TRBJ2-3; TRBD2 matches 7 bases. The V gene's germline CDR1 is MGHDK and CDR2 SYGVNS. Trimming cost V 8 bases and J 1 base; bases outside gene matches: 18. The CDR3 covers 18 residues. For the CDR3, the DNA is TGTGCCAGCTCATCAAAGGGGACTACTGGACTTCGCACAGATACGCAGTATTTT. Translating gives CASSSKGTTGLRTDTQYF.

On this clone: The sample contains more than one DNA sequence encoding this CDR3. The chain recombines TRBV5-1 with TRBJ1-1; D unresolved. Trimming left V 3 bases short and J 1 base short, with 13 bases between. The germline V gene has CDR1 SGHRS and CDR2 YFSETQ. The CDR3 consists of 15 residues. The CDR3 DNA reads TGCGCCAGCAGCTCTATCGGACGGGAGAACACTGAAGCTTTCTTT. This codes for CASSSIGRENTEAFF. The whole variable domain, remainder taken from reference TRBV5-1 and TRBJ1-1, is KAGVTQTPRYLIKTRGQQVTLSCSPISGHRSVSWYQQTPGQGLQFLFEYFSETQRNKGNFPGRFSGRQFSNSRSEMNVSTLELGDSALYLCASSSIGRENTEAFFGQGTRLTVV.

The rearrangement joins TRBV5-1 to TRBJ2-1, with 8 bases matching TRBD2. V lost 1 base, J lost 4 bases, and 4 bases stayed unmatched. The CDR3 sequence is 15 residues long. Germline CDR1 is SGHRS and CDR2 is YFSETQ. This CDR3 is CASSLRAGDYNEQFF. The CDR3 DNA is TGCGCCAGCAGCTTGAGAGCGGGGGATTACAATGAGCAGTTCTTC.

The chain is built from TRBV9 and TRBJ1-4; D is unclear. The CDR3 runs to 14 residues. Deletions cut 0 bases from V and 4 bases from J, with 7 bases between. Germline-derived CDR1 and CDR2 are SGDLS and YYNGEE. The CDR3 is CASSVEVVNEKLFF. Here the CDR3 DNA reads TGTGCCAGCAGCGTAGAGGTCGTTAATGAAAAACTGTTTTTT.

This rearrangement joins TRBV5-6 to TRBJ1-2; 10 bases agree with TRBD1. J was trimmed by 8 bases and V by 2 bases; bases with no gene match: 3. CDR1 and CDR2 (germline): SGHDT, YYEEEE. There are 13 residues in the CDR3. CDR3 amino acids: CASSLDRGLGYTF. In DNA form, the CDR3 reads TGTGCCAGCAGCTTAGACAGGGGGCTCGGCTACACCTTC.

The rearrangement links TRBV6-1 to TRBJ2-6; D remains ambiguous. Germline V gene lookup returns CDR1 MNHNS and CDR2 SASEGT. V gave up 8 bases and J gave up 2 bases, with 13 bases separating them. This CDR3 is 15 amino acids long. Here the CDR3 reads CASSNAAAGANVLTF. In DNA, the CDR3 is TGTGCCAGCTCTAACGCGGCGGCTGGGGCCAACGTCCTGACTTTC.

This chain joins TRBV7-9 and TRBJ2-1; D remains unclear. The CDR3 contains 15 residues. Germline CDR1 and CDR2: SEHNR and FQNEAQ (reference sequence). V was pared by 2 bases and J by 0 bases, with 8 bases between. The CDR3 bases are TGTGCCAGCAGCTTACAAGAGGTCTCCTACAATGAGCAGTTCTTC. Protein sequence: CASSLQEVSYNEQFF.

This rearrangement joins TRBV5-6 to TRBJ2-3, with a weak D call TRBD2 (5 bases). With 5 bases removed from V and 6 bases from J, the gap between germline ends came to 16 bases. There are 14 residues in the CDR3. The germline CDR1 and CDR2 sequences are SGHDT and YYEEEE. The CDR3 DNA sequence: TGTGCCAGCAGTTGGGAGCCCTCCTCCGATACGCAGTATTTT. Translated: CASSWEPSSDTQYF.

This sequence joins TRBV6-1 and TRBJ1-6; maybe TRBD1 (6 bases). Per the germline V gene, CDR1 is MNHNS and CDR2 is SASEGT. The CDR3 loop spans 14 amino acids. V dropped 5 bases and J dropped 7 bases, with 12 bases sitting between them. In nucleotides, the CDR3 is TGTGCCAGCAGTTATACCAGGGGAAATTCACCCCTCCACTTT. This translates into CASSYTRGNSPLHF.

This clone was seen just once. The rearrangement joins TRBV6-1 to TRBJ1-5; 7 bases fit TRBD1. Germline lookup yields CDR1 MNHNS and CDR2 SASEGT. This CDR3 has 15 residues. J gave up 7 bases and V 6 bases, and 12 bases lay outside the gene matches. CDR3 residues: CASSSLGGAGQPQHF. The CDR3 region has the DNA TGTGCCAGCAGCTCCTTAGGGGGCGCCGGACAGCCCCAGCATTTT.

J is TRBJ2-5 and V is TRBV27; D gene uncertain. The CDR3 totals 14 residues. CDR1 and CDR2 from the germline V gene are MNHEY and SMNVEV (reference sequence). The V end lost 7 bases, the J end lost 1 base, and 13 bases lay between the germline ends. CDR3 residues: CASIQVGPQETQYF. The CDR3 DNA is TGTGCCAGCATCCAGGTTGGGCCCCAAGAGACCCAGTACTTC.

In regard to this clone: Relative to the germline gene, one junction end is altered; a read error may explain this. This rearrangement joins TRBV5-7 to TRBJ2-3, with D unresolved. TRBV5-7 is classed as an ORF, of uncertain function. There are 16 residues in the CDR3. CDR3 DNA sequence: TGTGCCAACAGCTTGGACCTCCACCTGGACCCGGATACGCAGTATTTT. Its protein is CANSLDLHLDPDTQYF.

This clone was recorded once. The chain carries TRBV7-9 and TRBJ1-2; 7 bases map to TRBD1. CDR1 and CDR2 (germline): SEHNR, FQNEAQ (reference sequence). The CDR3 is 15 residues long. V dropped 3 bases and J dropped 4; count of bases not matched to a gene: 8. The DNA of the CDR3 is TGTGCCAGCAGCTTCCACGACAGGGAGAGCTATGGCTACACCTTC. Translated: CASSFHDRESYGYTF.

As to this clone: The conserved phenylalanine or tryptophan normally closing the CDR3 is absent here, so this likely arose from a read error. The limits of the CDR3 on the DNA are not certain, so only TCRdb's listed CDR3 is given. The V gene is TRBV21-1, the J gene TRBJ1-1; TRBD1 is the table's D call, not checked against the DNA. TRBV21-1 is marked as a pseudogene. The CDR3 region is 12 residues in length, termini included. The CDR3 reads CASSSRGPPRQL.

J is TRBJ2-3 and V is TRBV4-1; D might be TRBD2 (6 bases). V lost 4 bases and J lost 2, with 13 bases in between. Germline CDR1 reads MGHRA; CDR2 reads YSYEKL. CDR3 length: 15 amino acids. CDR3 sequence (DNA): TGCGCCAGCAGCCGACTGACTAGTCCCACAGATACGCAGTATTTT. Translation gives CASSRLTSPTDTQYF.

The CDR3 region is CASSQDWGGYTGELFF. Here the CDR3 DNA reads TGCGCCAGCAGCCAAGACTGGGGGGGCTACACCGGGGAGCTGTTTTTT. V usage is TRBV4-3 and J usage is TRBJ2-2, with D possibly TRBD2 on 7 matching bases. This CDR3 spans 16 amino acids. Germline CDR1 reads LGHNA; CDR2 reads YSLEER. With 0 bases removed from V and 3 bases from J, the gap between germline ends came to 11 bases.

The rearrangement joins TRBV27 to TRBJ1-1; D ambiguous. V gave up 6 bases and J gave up 5 bases, with 13 bases separating them. The CDR3 consists of 13 residues. Germline values: CDR1 MNHEY, CDR2 SMNVEV (reference sequence). CDR3 DNA sequence: TGTGCCAGCAGCTTTATAGGATTAACTGAAGCTTTCTTT. Encoded protein: CASSFIGLTEAFF.

The chain combines TRBV5-1 with TRBJ1-1; D possibly corresponds to TRBD1 (6 bases). Germline V gene lookup returns CDR1 SGHRS and CDR2 YFSETQ. V shed 3 bases and J shed 5 bases, with 17 bases lying between them. There are 15 residues in the CDR3. CDR3 protein: CASSSAPTQGTEAFF. The CDR3 nucleotides read TGCGCCAGCAGCTCGGCCCCAACCCAGGGGACTGAAGCTTTCTTT.